This T cell receptor beta chain is from a study of CD8+CD57+ T cells in acquired aplastic anemia. This clonotype is labeled as medium-sized (0.01 to 0.1%). This CDR3 is 15 amino acids long. Per the germline V gene, CDR1 is LNHDA and CDR2 is SQIVND (reference sequence). Trimming cost V 5 bases and J 1 base, with 14 bases left between them. Investigators profiled TCR beta VDJ and CDR3 from genomic DNA template. In TCRdb, the reads were re-called with MiXCR into one record per CDR3 protein. Counted here are roughly 58,000 distinct CDR3 sequences, roughly 58% occurring once; the ten biggest clones make up about 2.5%.

The chain joins TRBV19 to TRBJ1-1; D is ambiguous. Sequenced input: sorted CD4+, CD8+, or CD8+CD57+ T cells (not recorded which) from PBMCs. The sequence was collected from a human donor in good health, serving as a control. The CDR3 region is CASSLRGSQNTEAFF. The CDR3 nucleotides are TGTGCCAGTAGTCTGCGCGGCAGCCAGAACACTGAAGCTTTCTTT.